This is a list of T cell receptor beta chains from one sample in a study of graft-versus-host responses after intestinal transplantation. Clones were read by immunoSEQ multiplex PCR, and TCRdb kept only the in-frame ones, dropping some. The table shows 40,000 or so clones, with roughly nine tenths occurring only once. The sequences come from ileum tissue, collected approximately 210 days after intestinal transplant. The receptor source for this set is a human patient who received an intestinal transplant, so some T cells may come from the graft donor. Both conserved end residues are part of each CDR3. Where a row states a size, it is once, few, many or the class of an expanded clone; other rows omit it.

J gene: TRBJ2-3
clone size: NA
V gene: TRBV5-1
CDR3 protein: CASSLGEWPTDTQYF

J gene: TRBJ2-4
clone size: NA
V gene: TRBV7-8
CDR3 protein: CASSLGGSIAKNIQYF

J gene: TRBJ1-1
clone size: NA
V gene: TRBV27
CDR3 protein: CASSWRGDKNTEAFF

J gene: TRBJ2-1
clone size: NA
V gene: TRBV20-1
CDR3 protein: CSARFWNEQFF

J gene: TRBJ2-7
clone size: NA
V gene: TRBV19
CDR3 protein: CASSIDRARDYEQYF

J gene: TRBJ2-1
clone size: NA
V gene: TRBV5-1
CDR3 protein: CASSLASGGGNEQFF

J gene: TRBJ2-7
clone size: NA
V gene: TRBV5-1
CDR3 protein: CASSTGGGRGSNEQYF

J gene: TRBJ2-3
clone size: NA
V gene: TRBV5-1
CDR3 protein: CASSLGATDTQYF

J gene: TRBJ2-2
clone size: NA
V gene: TRBV9
CDR3 protein: CASSVSGVNTGELFF

J gene: TRBJ2-7
clone size: NA
V gene: TRBV28
CDR3 protein: CASSHGLAGYEQYF

J gene: TRBJ2-1
clone size: NA
V gene: TRBV9
CDR3 protein: CASSGFPGLYNEQFF

J gene: TRBJ1-2
clone size: NA
V gene: TRBV28
CDR3 protein: CASSLRHLLNYTF

J gene: TRBJ2-1
clone size: NA
V gene: TRBV7-2
CDR3 protein: CASSPQLDNEQFF

J gene: TRBJ1-5
clone size: NA
V gene: TRBV6-5
CDR3 protein: CASSYVRGDQPQHF

J gene: TRBJ2-1
clone size: NA
V gene: TRBV18
CDR3 protein: CASSPPPRQVYNEQFF

J gene: TRBJ2-7
clone size: NA
V gene: TRBV7-8
CDR3 protein: CASSHTGTSLYEQYF

J gene: TRBJ2-1
clone size: NA
V gene: TRBV4-2
CDR3 protein: CASSQPSGRKGYNEQFF

J gene: TRBJ1-2
clone size: NA
V gene: TRBV6-1
CDR3 protein: CAENEPLLYGYTF

J gene: TRBJ2-4
clone size: once
V gene: TRBV30
CDR3 protein: CAWSSLAGDIQYF

J gene: TRBJ2-1
clone size: NA
V gene: TRBV2
CDR3 protein: CASRVAGGINEQFF

J gene: TRBJ1-6
clone size: NA
V gene: TRBV5-8
CDR3 protein: CASSLLRGNSPLHF

J gene: TRBJ2-2
clone size: NA
V gene: TRBV5-1
CDR3 protein: CASSRSTSGMERELFF

J gene: TRBJ2-5
clone size: NA
V gene: TRBV11-2
CDR3 protein: CASSTEVTQYF

J gene: TRBJ2-7
clone size: NA
V gene: TRBV7-9
CDR3 protein: CASSRMTGAVASEQYF